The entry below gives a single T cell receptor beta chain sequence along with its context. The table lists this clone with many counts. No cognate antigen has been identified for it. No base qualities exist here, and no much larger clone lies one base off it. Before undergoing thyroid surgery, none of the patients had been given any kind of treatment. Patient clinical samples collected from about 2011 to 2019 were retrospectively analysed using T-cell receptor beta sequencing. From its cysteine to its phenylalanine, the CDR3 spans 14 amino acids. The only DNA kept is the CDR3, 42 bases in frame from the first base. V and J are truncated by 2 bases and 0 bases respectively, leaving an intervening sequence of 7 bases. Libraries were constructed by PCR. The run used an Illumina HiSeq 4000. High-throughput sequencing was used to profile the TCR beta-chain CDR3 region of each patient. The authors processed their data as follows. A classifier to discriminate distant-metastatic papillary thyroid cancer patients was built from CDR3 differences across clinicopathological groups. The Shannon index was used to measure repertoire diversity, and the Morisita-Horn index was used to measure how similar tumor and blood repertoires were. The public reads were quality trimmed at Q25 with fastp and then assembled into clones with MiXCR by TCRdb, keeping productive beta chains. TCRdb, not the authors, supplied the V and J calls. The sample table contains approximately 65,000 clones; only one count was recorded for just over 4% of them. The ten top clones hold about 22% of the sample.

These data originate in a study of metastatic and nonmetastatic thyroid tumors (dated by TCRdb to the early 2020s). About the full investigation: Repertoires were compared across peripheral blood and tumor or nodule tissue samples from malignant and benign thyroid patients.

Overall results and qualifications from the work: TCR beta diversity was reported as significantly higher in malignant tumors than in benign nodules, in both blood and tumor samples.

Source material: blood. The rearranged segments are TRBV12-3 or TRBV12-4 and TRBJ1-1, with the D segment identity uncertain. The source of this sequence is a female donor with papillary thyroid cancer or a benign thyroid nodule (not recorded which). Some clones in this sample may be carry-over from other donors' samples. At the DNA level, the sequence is TGTGCCAGCAGTTTATACGGGTTGAACACTGAAGCTTTCTTT. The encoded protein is CASSLYGLNTEAFF.